Here is one T cell receptor beta chain with its context. Its target is not known. Profiled with immunoSEQ multiplex PCR; TCRdb holds only in-frame clones, not every one. The sample lists some 2,000,000 clones, under 97% occurring once. The sample comes from a study of shared clonotypes between healthy human individuals. Study-wide results and limits: Among non-shared clonotypes, generation probabilities were lower than among those shared by all four donors. Several donors showed sharing of around 5.3% of naive CD4 clonotypes. With few donors, the genetic and exposure-history diversity represented was limited.

In germline, CDR1 is MDHEN, CDR2 SYDVKM. The CDR3 sequence is 12 residues long. V was clipped by 7 bases and J by 2 bases, with 3 bases between them. The chain couples TRBV28 to TRBJ2-6, with D uncertain. Input material: naive CD4+ T cells sorted from blood. The subset denotes: CD45RA+ positively selected. The sequence was obtained from a man between 18 and 35 years old in good health. The CDR3 nucleotides read TGTGCCAGCAAGCCTGGGGCCAACGTCCTGACTTTC. Translating gives CASKPGANVLTF.